The T cell receptor beta chain described here comes from a study of shared T cell receptors in the human thymus. Trimming removed 5 bases from V and 4 bases from J; junction bases left unmatched: 24. The CDR3 runs to 21 residues. Germline values: CDR1 WNHNN, CDR2 SYGVQD (reference sequence). The assay was immunoSEQ multiplex PCR, and TCRdb's table has in-frame clones only and misses some. This table holds hundreds of thousands of clones, approximately 87% found once. These data also formed part of another study, on human thymus T cells. That paper notes: Thymic samples were excised during corrective heart operations. What related research reported was that thymic repertoires overlapped highly among unrelated individuals.

The chain joins TRBV10-1 to TRBJ2-1, with 9 bases matching TRBD2. Material for sequencing was thymocytes. The receptor was derived from a boy in the first two years of life with a congenital heart defect. CDR3 DNA: TGCGCCAGCAGTACCAAAATTCAGACTAGCGGATCACGCCCAAGATACAATGAGCAGTTCTTC. It specifies CASSTKIQTSGSRPRYNEQFF.